This T cell receptor beta chain emerged from a study of blood T cell repertoires in COVID-19. Measured with immunoSEQ multiplex PCR; TCRdb has only the in-frame clones, and not every one. The data contain 140,000 or so clones, about 86% of them singletons. This CDR3 comprises 13 residues. J lost 7 bases, V lost 2 bases, and 3 bases had no gene match. Germline-derived CDR1 and CDR2 are SGHNT and YYREEE (reference sequence). This clone has a single count. This receptor was obtained from a woman of 80 years or more with acute or convalescent COVID-19. The rearrangement joins TRBV5-4 to TRBJ1-1; 9 nucleotides align to TRBD1. Sequencing used peripheral blood. The chain's CDR3 is CASSFRQGVEAFF. The CDR3 coding sequence is TGTGCCAGCAGCTTCCGACAGGGGGTTGAAGCTTTCTTT.